This T cell receptor (beta chain) was documented in a study of T cell responses to AZD1222 COVID-19 vaccine (dated by TCRdb to 2020 to 2022). Looking at the study overall: AZD1222 recipients given second doses at about 4 weeks or at about 12 weeks were pooled, since spike-specific TCR depth and breadth were not found to differ between the two schedules. A total of approximately 250 trial participants underwent TCR sequencing, of whom roughly 210 had received two doses of AZD1222 and around 25 had received two doses of the MenACWY control vaccine. Trial participants were enrolled by age into subgroups of 18-55, 56-69 and 70-plus years, and around 150, 28 and 57 TCR-sequenced participants, respectively, were included in these subgroups. Points the paper makes about the study in general: Participants were mostly white British and included more females than males, and it was suggested by the authors that clonal diversity may have been underestimated. The vaccine-associated CD4 TCRs covered the entire spike protein, and the dominant responses fell in regions 160-218 and 743-854. In the small 56-69-year group, the increase in depth fell short of significance, most likely because of low power. Only 5 to 7 AZD1222 recipients were SARS-CoV-2 seropositive at baseline, limiting conclusions about previously exposed vaccinees. Epitopes outside the regions mutated in the B.1.351 and B.1.1.7 variants were reportedly recognized by nearly half of the unique spike-specific TCRs. A significant rise in spike-specific TCR breadth and depth was observed after two AZD1222 doses relative to day 0 and relative to MenACWY recipients. Because no day 14 peak-response samples were available, repertoires were characterized only after the peak T cell response.

The CDR3 regions of human TCRbeta chains were analyzed by immunosequencing. The study's processing was this. Repertoire TCRs were checked for matches against a reference library of SARS-CoV-2-specific TCRs that had been generated using the MIRA antigen-specificity platform. Breadth was defined as the fraction of unique TCRs that were SARS-CoV-2-associated. Depth was defined as the fraction of total T cells that were SARS-CoV-2-associated. Each spike-specific TCR was assigned to its reactive spike region and to a CD4 or CD8 class using the MIRA data. Log10-transformed breadth and depth values were compared by one-way ANOVA with Sidak's multiple comparisons tests. TCRdb provides this immuneACCESS table in a form limited to in-frame rearrangements. Some clones are lacking; in checked studies, under half of them reflect an unresolved V gene, and why the rest are absent is not known. V, J and clone size derive from that table, while D and trimming were established from the DNA sequence. This sample gives roughly 85,000 clones in total; about nine tenths of them show up just once. The ten top clones hold approximately 7% of the sample.

On this clone: Its antigen target is currently unknown. No much larger clonotype is one base removed from it; base qualities were not supplied.

Taken from the germline V gene (reference sequence), the CDR1 and CDR2 loops are SGHNT and YYREEE. The CDR3 covers 17 residues, taking in both the cysteine and the phenylalanine. Only the CDR3 DNA stays, 51 bases, in frame from base 1. V trim: 3 bases; J trim: 2 bases; unmatched bases: 9. Per the publication, the time point label means: baseline before first vaccination. Vaccinee samples were obtained from the UK trials COV001 and COV002, which included a single-blind randomized controlled phase 2/3 trial of AZD1222 (ChAdOx1 nCoV-19) in healthy adults. Trial participant PBMC samples were collected at day 0 and day 28 after the second dose for TCRbeta chain sequencing.

This TCR came from an adult in good health. Sequencing was performed on peripheral blood, taken on day 0 of AZD1222 vaccination. The V and J segments used are TRBV5-4 and TRBJ2-1; 9 nucleotides in the junction match TRBD1. The sequence in DNA is TGTGCCAGCAGCTGGCCCCCGGGACAGGGAACCTACAATGAGCAGTTCTTC. Its protein product is CASSWPPGQGTYNEQFF. With the portions outside the CDR3 filled from the reference TRBV5-4 and TRBJ2-1 genes, the complete variable region becomes ETGVTQSPTHLIKTRGQQVTLRCSSQSGHNTVSWYQQALGQGPQFIFQYYREEENGRGNFPPRFSGLQFPNYSSELNVNALELDDSALYLCASSWPPGQGTYNEQFFGPGTRLTVL.